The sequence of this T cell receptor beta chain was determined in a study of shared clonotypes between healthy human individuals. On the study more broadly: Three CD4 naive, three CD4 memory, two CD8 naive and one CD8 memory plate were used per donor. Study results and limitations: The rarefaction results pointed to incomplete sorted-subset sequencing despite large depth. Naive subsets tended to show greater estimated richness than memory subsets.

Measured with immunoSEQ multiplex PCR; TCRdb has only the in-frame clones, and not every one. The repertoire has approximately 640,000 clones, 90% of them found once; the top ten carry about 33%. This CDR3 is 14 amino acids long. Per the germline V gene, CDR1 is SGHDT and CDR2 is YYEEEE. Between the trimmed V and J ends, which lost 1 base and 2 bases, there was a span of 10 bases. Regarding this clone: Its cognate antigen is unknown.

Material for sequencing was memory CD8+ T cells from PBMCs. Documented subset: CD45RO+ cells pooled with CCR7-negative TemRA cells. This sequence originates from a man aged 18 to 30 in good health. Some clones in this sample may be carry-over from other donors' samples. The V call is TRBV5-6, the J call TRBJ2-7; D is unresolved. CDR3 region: CASSLMAIPYEQYF. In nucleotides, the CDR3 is TGTGCCAGCAGCTTGATGGCAATTCCCTACGAGCAGTACTTC.